This is a list of T cell receptor beta chains from one sample in a study of T-cell reconstitution after alpha-beta-depleted transplantation in children. TCRdb fed the PCR reads into MiXCR, producing one record per CDR3 protein. The sample contains about 600,000 distinct CDR3 sequences, 10% to 13% of which appear only once. The material sequenced was PBMCs from the stem cell graft donor, taken from the stem cell graft. The receptors here all came from a human donor who donated a stem cell graft to a child with acute myeloid leukemia. Both conserved end residues are part of each CDR3. The order of the fields is V gene, D gene, J gene, CDR3 protein. D genes are given only for firm matches.

V: TRBV7-7
D: NA
J: TRBJ2-1
CDR3: CASSRRSGTGDEQFF

V: TRBV2
D: NA
J: TRBJ2-1
CDR3: CASSDPDRWNEQFF

V: TRBV7-3
D: TRBD1
J: TRBJ1-2
CDR3: CASSPLSGTGYSGYTF

V: TRBV3-1
D: TRBD1
J: TRBJ1-4
CDR3: CASSHRPGTGNEKLFF

V: TRBV12-3/TRBV12-4
D: NA
J: TRBJ2-7
CDR3: CASSSRQGKYF

V: TRBV29-1
D: NA
J: TRBJ1-2
CDR3: CSAETLGRGYGYTF

V: TRBV20-1
D: NA
J: TRBJ2-6
CDR3: CSARGPPGTSGANVLTF

V: TRBV12-3/TRBV12-4
D: TRBD2
J: TRBJ2-1
CDR3: CASSPELAGLDEQFF

V: TRBV5-1
D: NA
J: TRBJ2-7
CDR3: CASRSDSGEQYF

V: TRBV20-1
D: NA
J: TRBJ2-2
CDR3: CSAQGGFGLTGELFF

V: TRBV14
D: NA
J: TRBJ2-1
CDR3: CASSQVSETWVRNEQFF

V: TRBV29-1
D: NA
J: TRBJ1-1
CDR3: CSASVGVNTEAFF

V: TRBV30
D: NA
J: TRBJ2-7
CDR3: CAWSVSTGSEQYF

V: TRBV6-2/TRBV6-3
D: TRBD2
J: TRBJ2-2
CDR3: CASSYLAGGPRNTGELFF

V: TRBV7-9
D: NA
J: TRBJ2-3
CDR3: CASSFPAGQSLDTQYF

V: TRBV20-1
D: NA
J: TRBJ2-1
CDR3: CSDRDQGTNNEQFF

V: TRBV28
D: TRBD1
J: TRBJ2-1
CDR3: CASSSPGTVNNEQFF

V: TRBV9
D: NA
J: TRBJ2-5
CDR3: CASSAQNREETQYF

V: TRBV15
D: NA
J: TRBJ2-2
CDR3: CATSRDVGSTGELFF

V: TRBV6-2/TRBV6-3
D: NA
J: TRBJ2-7
CDR3: CASCLVGGTYEQYF

V: TRBV11-3
D: TRBD2
J: TRBJ2-3
CDR3: CASSPRLAGGPTDTQYF

V: TRBV12-3/TRBV12-4
D: NA
J: TRBJ1-3
CDR3: CASRKGNTIYF

V: TRBV29-1
D: NA
J: TRBJ1-4
CDR3: CSVGDQGEKLFF

V: TRBV28
D: TRBD2
J: TRBJ2-6
CDR3: CASTVAGLDSGANVLTF

V: TRBV5-1
D: TRBD1
J: TRBJ1-1
CDR3: CASRQGPTEAFF

V: TRBV7-2
D: TRBD2
J: TRBJ2-5
CDR3: CASSPGTRVETQYF

V: TRBV7-9
D: NA
J: TRBJ2-2
CDR3: CASSLENRQINTGELFF